Following are 9 T cell receptor beta chains from one sample sequenced in a study of cytomegalovirus exposure and HLA in healthy donors. Primers for the PCR totalled 60 Vbeta and 13 Jbeta. The repertoire was sequenced with immunoSEQ multiplex PCR; TCRdb's copy has only in-frame clones and lacks some. The sample data list about 150,000 clones. What was sequenced was PBMCs. The source of these receptors is a woman in her forties or fifties in good health and CMV-seronegative.

This rearrangement joins TRBV27 to TRBJ1-4; TRBD1 might be the D (5 bases). Deletions cut 1 base from V and 8 bases from J, with 8 bases between. The germline V gene encodes CDR1 MNHEY and CDR2 SMNVEV (reference sequence). This CDR3 region has 13 residues. The CDR3 bases are TGTGCCAGCAGTTTATACGGGGGAGAAAAACTGTTTTTT. Its translation is CASSLYGGEKLFF.

This chain's CDR3 is CASSPPKGAPDTGELFF. CDR3 nucleotide sequence: TGTGCCAGCAGCCCGCCCAAGGGGGCTCCGGACACCGGGGAGCTGTTTTTT. The chain carries TRBV7-2 and TRBJ2-2; 7 nucleotides align to TRBD1. Trimming took 5 bases from V and 3 from J; bases not matched to a gene: 12. The CDR3 spans 17 residues. Looked up from germline, CDR1 is SGHTA and CDR2 is FQGNSA.

The rearrangement joins TRBV30 to TRBJ1-5; maybe TRBD1 (6 bases). V was cut by 2 bases and J by 4 bases, with 9 bases left in between. The length of the CDR3 is 13 residues. Germline V CDR1 and CDR2: GTSNPN, SVGIG (reference sequence). CDR3 residues: CAWSSTGNQPQHF. The CDR3 DNA reads TGTGCCTGGAGTTCAACAGGGAATCAGCCCCAGCATTTT.

The gene calls are TRBV30 and TRBJ1-2; D call uncertain. From germline, CDR1 is GTSNPN and CDR2 SVGIG (reference sequence). With 2 bases removed from V and 8 bases from J, the gap between germline ends came to 9 bases. The CDR3 runs to 11 residues. In nucleotides, the CDR3 is TGTGCCTGGAGTTCGGGGTGGGGCTACACCTTC. As protein: CAWSSGWGYTF.

The J gene is TRBJ1-6, the V gene TRBV5-6; D unclear. V gave up 2 bases and J gave up 3 bases, with 6 bases separating them. The germline V gene encodes CDR1 SGHDT and CDR2 YYEEEE. The CDR3 runs 14 residues. CDR3 bases: TGTGCCAGCAGCTTACAGAACTATAATTCACCCCTCCACTTT. This gives the protein CASSLQNYNSPLHF.

The chain joins TRBV19 to TRBJ1-6; D not certain. Deletions cut 6 bases from V and 0 bases from J, with 12 bases between. The CDR3 contains 16 residues. Germline assignment: CDR1 LNHDA and CDR2 SQIVND (reference sequence). The CDR3 here is CASSARLNSYNSPLHF. In nucleotides, the CDR3 is TGTGCCAGTAGCGCCCGACTTAACTCCTATAATTCACCCCTCCACTTT.

The CDR3 loop is CASSSGTGDQETQYF. The CDR3 nucleotides read TGCGCCAGCAGCTCCGGGACAGGGGACCAAGAGACCCAGTACTTC. The chain is built from TRBV5-1 and TRBJ2-5; TRBD1 agrees at 10 bases. Germline V gene data show CDR1 as SGHRS and CDR2 as YFSETQ. V shed 3 bases and J 0 bases; nucleotides not matched to a gene: 2. The CDR3 has 15 residues.

The V call is TRBV19, the J call TRBJ1-1, with a possible D match to TRBD1 (5 bases). V was trimmed by 8 bases and J by 0 bases, leaving 13 bases between them. This CDR3 spans 14 amino acids. Germline loops: CDR1 LNHDA, CDR2 SQIVND (reference sequence). DNA for the CDR3: TGTGCCAGTCGGGACTCGGCCATGAACACTGAAGCTTTCTTT. Its protein is CASRDSAMNTEAFF.

This chain links TRBV25-1 with TRBJ2-7; D gene uncertain. V dropped 0 bases and J dropped 2 bases, with 8 bases sitting between them. Per germline, CDR1 MGHDK and CDR2 SYGVNS. The CDR3 has 14 amino acids. CDR3: CASSEYQSPYEQYF. In DNA form, the CDR3 reads TGTGCCAGCAGTGAATATCAGTCGCCCTACGAGCAGTACTTC.